A single sample gave rise to the 5 T cell receptor beta chains below, sequenced in a study of long-term antiretroviral therapy in people with HIV (dated by TCRdb to between 2021 and 2024). Sequencing of the TRB variable region was done with the immunoSEQ hsTCRB v3.0 assay at survey level resolution. Held by TCRdb, this immuneACCESS table contains in-frame sequences only and omits some clones. Under half of the omission traces to an unresolved V gene where checked; the cause of the rest is unknown. The sample data list about 17,000 clones, and roughly nine tenths of these were observed just once. The top ten clones comprise 7.5% to 9.5% of the sample. Sequenced here: unsorted PBMCs, sampled 0.3 years after starting antiretroviral therapy. The source of these receptors is a man in his sixties with HIV.

The rearrangement joins TRBV2 to TRBJ1-2, with D tentatively TRBD1 (5 bases). Trimming stripped 1 base from V and 4 bases from J, with 10 bases between. The CDR3 runs to 14 residues. Per the germline V gene, CDR1 is SNHLY and CDR2 is FYNNEI. The CDR3 DNA follows: TGTGCCAGCAGTGAAGTAGTGACAGCCTATGGCTACACCTTC. Its translation is CASSEVVTAYGYTF.

The chain is built from TRBV7-2 and TRBJ2-7; no firm D call. This CDR3 is 14 amino acids long. Trimming left V 1 base short and J 3 bases short, with 10 bases between. Germline loops: CDR1 SGHTA, CDR2 FQGNSA. This CDR3 reads CASSLDLGNYEQYF. The DNA for the CDR3 is TGTGCCAGCAGCTTAGACCTTGGGAACTACGAGCAGTACTTC. The full variable domain, rest sourced from reference TRBV7-2 and TRBJ2-7, is GAGVSQSPSNKVTEKGKDVELRCDPISGHTALYWYRQSLGQGLEFLIYFQGNSAPDKSGLPSDRFSAERTGGSVSTLTIQRTQQEDSAVYLCASSLDLGNYEQYFGPGTRLTVT.

The chain recombines TRBV6-1 with TRBJ2-1; D assignment may be TRBD1 or TRBD2 (6 bases each). Trimming took 2 bases from V and 7 from J, leaving 12 bases between them. Per the germline V gene, CDR1 is MNHNS and CDR2 is SASEGT. CDR3 length: 14 amino acids. DNA for the CDR3: TGTGCCAGCAGTGAAAGAGGGGGGAGGAATGAGCAGTTCTTC. This encodes CASSERGGRNEQFF.

The chain recombines TRBV19 with TRBJ2-3, with D possibly TRBD1 on 6 matching bases. Trimming left V 1 base short and J 4 bases short, with 12 bases between. CDR3 length: 15 amino acids. Germline V CDR1 and CDR2: LNHDA, SQIVND (reference sequence). CDR3 DNA sequence: TGTGCCAGTAGTATAGGGCAGGGGTTGGCAGATACGCAGTATTTT. Its translation is CASSIGQGLADTQYF. Together with reference TRBV19 and TRBJ2-3, the CDR3 gives the full variable domain: DGGITQSPKYLFRKEGQNVTLSCEQNLNHDAMYWYRQDPGQGLRLIYYSQIVNDFQKGDIAEGYSVSREKKESFPLTVTSAQKNPTAFYLCASSIGQGLADTQYFGPGTRLTVL.

This clone was seen just once. This CDR3 reads CASSFLPGTGDMTNEKLFF. The CDR3 coding sequence is TGCGCCAGCAGCTTCCTTCCCGGGACAGGGGATATGACTAATGAAAAACTGTTTTTT. The V and J genes are TRBV5-1 and TRBJ1-4; 10 bases align to TRBD1. V lost 2 bases to trimming and J lost 2 bases; unmatched junction nucleotides: 12. The germline CDR1 and CDR2 sequences are SGHRS and YFSETQ. This CDR3 comprises 19 residues.